Each of the 22 T cell receptor beta chains below was sequenced from the same sample in a study of early T cells in non-severe SARS-CoV-2 infection. In TCRdb, the 5' RACE reads were re-called with MiXCR into one record per CDR3 protein. The sample consists of tens of thousands of distinct CDR3 sequences, 14% of them appearing once. The sequencing input was whole blood. These receptor sequences come from an adult who was a healthcare worker with PCR-confirmed SARS-CoV-2 infection or an uninfected control (not recorded which).

The genes are TRBV27 and TRBJ2-7, with 7 bases identical to TRBD1. V trimming: 6 bases; J trimming: 8 bases; junction bases outside the gene matches: 13. This CDR3 spans 14 amino acids. Per the germline V gene, CDR1 is MNHEY and CDR2 is SMNVEV (reference sequence). The CDR3 DNA sequence: TGTGCCAGCAGCCCCCTCCCTAAGGGGGCTCAGCAGTACTTC. Amino acid sequence: CASSPLPKGAQQYF.

This clonotype was recorded a few times. The V call is TRBV7-3, the J call TRBJ2-6; TRBD1 matches 8 bases. Germline CDR1 is SGHTA and CDR2 is FQGTGA. V dropped 2 bases and J dropped 11; count of bases not matched to a gene: 11. The CDR3 has 16 residues. The CDR3 sequence: CASSLSAGGLVDVLTF. CDR3 nucleotides: TGTGCCAGCAGCTTATCTGCAGGGGGCCTCGTCGACGTCCTGACTTTC.

This clonotype is a singleton in its sample. V gene TRBV11-1 combines with J gene TRBJ2-1, with D tentatively TRBD2 (6 bases). Germline-derived CDR1 and CDR2 are SGHAT and FQDESV (reference sequence). This CDR3 contains 13 residues. V gave up 2 bases and J gave up 10 bases, with 12 bases separating them. CDR3 protein: CASSLWRGPEQFF. CDR3 in DNA: TGTGCCAGCAGCTTATGGAGGGGTCCGGAGCAGTTCTTC.

This clonotype was seen a single time. The chain recombines TRBV29-1 with TRBJ2-5; tentatively, D is TRBD1 (5 bases). Trimming pared 6 bases from V and 0 bases from J, leaving 11 bases between. This CDR3 spans 13 amino acids. Germline V gene sequence: CDR1 SQVTM, CDR2 ANQGSEA. CDR3 DNA sequence: TGCAGCGTCCCGACAGAAGACCAAGAGACCCAGTACTTC. It yields the protein CSVPTEDQETQYF.

This clonotype was seen a few times. The V call is TRBV20-1, the J call TRBJ2-4; 7 nucleotides match TRBD1. The V gene's germline CDR1 is DFQATT and CDR2 SNEGSKA (reference sequence). V lost 5 bases to trimming and J lost 7 bases; unmatched junction nucleotides: 8. The CDR3 has 13 residues. The CDR3: CSAGSTGKNIQYF. The CDR3 nucleotides read TGCAGTGCTGGTTCGACAGGGAAGAACATTCAGTACTTC.

The chain carries TRBV29-1 and TRBJ2-7; D is ambiguous. Trimming removed 7 bases from V and 1 base from J, with 11 bases in between. Germline V gives CDR1 SQVTM, CDR2 ANQGSEA. The CDR3 is made up of 12 amino acids. Here the CDR3 DNA reads TGCAGCGCACGGGCCCTATCCTACGAGCAGTACTTC. Its translation is CSARALSYEQYF.

V is TRBV10-1 and J is TRBJ2-7; a possible D gene is TRBD2 (5 bases). The CDR3 is made up of 14 amino acids. Per germline, CDR1 WNHNN and CDR2 SYGVQD (reference sequence). The V end was cut by 6 bases, the J end by 0 bases, with 12 bases between. CDR3 residues: CASRIAPLSYEQYF. CDR3 bases: TGCGCCAGCAGGATAGCGCCCCTCTCCTACGAGCAGTACTTC.

This clonotype has a count of ten or more. The chain couples TRBV30 to TRBJ2-7; 7 bases are shared with TRBD2. V lost 5 bases, J lost 2 bases, and 12 bases stayed unmatched. There are 15 residues in the CDR3. The germline CDR1 and CDR2 sequences are GTSNPN and SVGIG (reference sequence). CDR3: CAWARSGGPPYEQYF. The CDR3 DNA reads TGTGCCTGGGCACGATCGGGGGGACCGCCCTACGAGCAGTACTTC.

This clonotype has more than one count but fewer than ten. V gene TRBV7-9 combines with J gene TRBJ1-3; 11 bases line up with TRBD1. V lost 5 bases and J lost 2; bases outside the gene matches: 2. The CDR3 covers 15 residues. The germline V gene has CDR1 SEHNR and CDR2 FQNEAQ (reference sequence). Written as DNA, the CDR3 is TGTGCCAGCAGCGGACAGGGGGCAACTGGAAACACCATATATTTT. Protein sequence: CASSGQGATGNTIYF.

This clonotype has at least ten counts. The chain couples TRBV5-4 to TRBJ2-7; 10 bases map to TRBD1. Unmatched junction bases numbered 17, after V lost 5 bases and J lost 9 bases. Germline-derived CDR1 and CDR2 are SGHNT and YYREEE (reference sequence). The CDR3 extends over 16 amino acids. The CDR3 coding sequence is TGTGCCAGCAGTGTAGGCGGCGGGACAGGGGCGCGGCGGCAGTACTTC. The encoded protein is CASSVGGGTGARRQYF. The full variable domain, in which reference TRBV5-4 and TRBJ2-7 provide the parts outside the CDR3, is ETGVTQSPTHLIKTRGQQVTLRCSSQSGHNTVSWYQQALGQGPQFIFQYYREEENGRGNFPPRFSGLQFPNYSSELNVNALELDDSALYLCASSVGGGTGARRQYFGPGTRLTVT.

This chain uses TRBV6-2 or TRBV6-3 with TRBJ1-5; the D is unclear. V gave up 2 bases and J gave up 5 bases, with 7 bases separating them. This CDR3 has 13 residues. The germline CDR1 and CDR2 sequences are MNHEY and SVGEGT. The CDR3 DNA follows: TGTGCCAGCAGTTACCTGGGATATCAGCCCCAGCATTTT. Encoded protein: CASSYLGYQPQHF.

This clonotype was seen a few times. V is TRBV14 and J is TRBJ1-1; no clear D gene. V lost 4 bases, J lost 8 bases, and 14 bases lay in between. This CDR3 spans 13 amino acids. Germline V CDR1 and CDR2: SGHDN, FVKESK. Here the CDR3 reads CASSPLETGEAFF. In DNA form, the CDR3 reads TGTGCCAGCAGCCCTCTTGAAACTGGGGAAGCTTTCTTT.

The chain recombines TRBV3-1 with TRBJ2-1; a weak D match, TRBD2 (7 bases). Deletions cut 6 bases from V and 2 bases from J, with 17 bases between. The CDR3 runs 16 residues. Germline values: CDR1 LGHDT, CDR2 YNNKEL (reference sequence). The CDR3: CASSQTGGPTYNEQFF. The CDR3 DNA reads TGTGCCAGCAGTCAAACCGGGGGGCCAACCTACAATGAGCAGTTCTTC.

This clonotype was detected a few times. V is TRBV6-2 or TRBV6-3 and J is TRBJ1-5; TRBD1 might be the D (5 bases). The CDR3 runs to 14 residues. CDR1 is MNHEY, CDR2 SVGEGT, per germline. The V end lost 5 bases, the J end lost 4 bases, and 12 bases lay between the germline ends. CDR3 loop: CASSPRGQNQPQHF. In nucleotides, the CDR3 is TGTGCCAGCAGTCCCCGGGGCCAGAATCAGCCCCAGCATTTT.

In this sample, this clonotype turned up many times. The V and J genes are TRBV2 and TRBJ1-4; D ambiguous. V gave up 7 bases and J gave up 3 bases, with 15 bases separating them. CDR3 length: 15 amino acids. The V gene's germline CDR1 is SNHLY and CDR2 FYNNEI. For the CDR3, the DNA is TGTGCCAGCACCGTACACCGCGACCCTAATGAAAAACTGTTTTTT. It is translated as CASTVHRDPNEKLFF.

The CDR3 nucleotides are TGTGCCAGCAGTTACGGGGTATATCAGCCCCAGCATTTT. It translates to CASSYGVYQPQHF. The rearrangement links TRBV6-2 or TRBV6-3 to TRBJ1-5; unclear D gene. Per germline, CDR1 MNHEY and CDR2 SVGEGT. Trimming left V 2 bases short and J 5 bases short, with 7 bases between. The CDR3 loop spans 13 amino acids.

This clonotype was seen a handful of times. The V call is TRBV5-1, the J call TRBJ2-1, with D unclear. CDR1 and CDR2 (germline): SGHRS, YFSETQ. V lost 3 bases to trimming and J lost 6 bases, with 13 bases between them. CDR3 length: 14 residues. CDR3 in DNA: TGCGCCAGCAGCTCCCGGACGGATGTCAATGAGCAGTTCTTC. Translated, it gives CASSSRTDVNEQFF.

At least ten counts were recorded for this clonotype. CDR3 in amino acids: CASSSAADTQYF. CDR3 bases: TGTGCCAGCAGCTCGGCTGCGGATACGCAGTATTTT. This sequence joins TRBV7-2 and TRBJ2-3, with D hard to call. Germline V gene lookup returns CDR1 SGHTA and CDR2 FQGNSA. The CDR3 has 12 amino acids. Trimming left V 4 bases short and J 6 bases short, with 8 bases between. The full variable domain, in which reference TRBV7-2 and TRBJ2-3 provide the parts outside the CDR3, is GAGVSQSPSNKVTEKGKDVELRCDPISGHTALYWYRQSLGQGLEFLIYFQGNSAPDKSGLPSDRFSAERTGGSVSTLTIQRTQQEDSAVYLCASSSAADTQYFGPGTRLTVL.

This clonotype was seen at least ten times. The chain joins TRBV12-3 or TRBV12-4 to TRBJ1-4; no clear D gene. Trimming removed 3 bases at V and 8 bases at J, with 10 bases between. This CDR3 is built from 13 residues. The CDR3 coding sequence is TGTGCCAGCAGTTTCACGGGATGGGAAAAACTGTTTTTT. Encoded protein: CASSFTGWEKLFF.

The V and J genes are TRBV6-2 or TRBV6-3 and TRBJ1-1, with a possible D match to TRBD1 (5 bases). Germline CDR1 MNHEY, CDR2 SVGEGT. CDR3 size: 14 residues. With 2 bases removed from V and 3 bases from J, the gap between germline ends came to 10 bases. The DNA of the CDR3 is TGTGCCAGCAGTTACATCGGGGCCGACACTGAAGCTTTCTTT. This gives the protein CASSYIGADTEAFF.

V usage is TRBV18 and J usage is TRBJ1-2; D is uncertain. The CDR3 is 16 amino acids. Trimming cost V 1 base and J 4 bases, with 16 bases left between them. CDR1 KGHSH and CDR2 LQKENI come from the germline V gene. The CDR3 protein is CASSPQERPWGYGYTF. Here the CDR3 DNA reads TGTGCCAGCTCACCACAGGAAAGGCCCTGGGGCTATGGCTACACCTTC.

This clonotype was detected a few times. The rearrangement joins TRBV12-3 or TRBV12-4 to TRBJ2-1, with 8 bases fitting TRBD1. The CDR3 runs to 15 residues. The V and J ends lost 5 bases and 0 bases, in that order; junction bases with no gene match: 3. The CDR3 DNA follows: TGTGCCAGCAGTCCGGACAGGGCCTCCTACAATGAGCAGTTCTTC. Residues: CASSPDRASYNEQFF.